This T cell receptor beta chain derives from a study of blood T cell repertoires in COVID-19. V dropped 3 bases and J dropped 10; count of bases not matched to a gene: 9. The CDR3 has 13 residues. The germline V gene encodes CDR1 GTSNPN and CDR2 SVGIG (reference sequence). Profiling relied on immunoSEQ multiplex PCR, and the TCRdb table lists in-frame clones only, not all of them. The profile covers 160,000 or so clones, with 80% to 90% appearing a single time and 2.5% to 3% taken by the ten largest. The receptor's source is a man in his sixties with acute or convalescent COVID-19. This chain uses TRBV30 with TRBJ1-1; 9 positions match TRBD1. Sequences were obtained from peripheral blood. CDR3 coding DNA: TGTGCCTGGAGGCTGACAGGGGGAGTGGCAGCTTTCTTT. Translating gives CAWRLTGGVAAFF.